Following are 8 T cell receptor beta chains from one sample sequenced in a study of cytomegalovirus exposure and HLA in healthy donors. A multiplex PCR was run with 60 Vbeta primers and 13 Jbeta primers. Using immunoSEQ multiplex PCR, the repertoire was profiled, and TCRdb retains in-frame clones only, with some absent. The table shows some 130,000 clones, with 80% occurring only once. Sequencing was done on a sample of PBMCs. The receptors were sampled from a man between 25 and 39 years old in good health.

This chain links TRBV13 with TRBJ2-7; the match to TRBD2 covers 8 bases. The J segment lost 4 bases and the V segment lost 5 bases, leaving 7 bases of the junction unmatched. The CDR3 is made up of 14 amino acids. Germline-derived CDR1 and CDR2 are PRHDT and FYEKMQ (reference sequence). CDR3 amino acids: CASSPGTSWYEQYF. CDR3 nucleotide sequence: TGTGCCAGCAGCCCAGGGACTAGTTGGTACGAGCAGTACTTC.

The J gene is TRBJ2-5, the V gene TRBV5-1, with TRBD2 matching over 9 bases. From germline, CDR1 is SGHRS and CDR2 YFSETQ. J gave up 6 bases and V 2 bases, and 11 bases lay outside the gene matches. The CDR3 loop spans 16 amino acids. CDR3 sequence: CASSFVEAGGSQTQYF. The CDR3 DNA follows: TGCGCCAGCAGCTTCGTAGAAGCGGGAGGTTCCCAGACCCAGTACTTC. Drawing the rest from reference TRBV5-1 and TRBJ2-5, the complete variable domain is KAGVTQTPRYLIKTRGQQVTLSCSPISGHRSVSWYQQTPGQGLQFLFEYFSETQRNKGNFPGRFSGRQFSNSRSEMNVSTLELGDSALYLCASSFVEAGGSQTQYFGPGTRLLVL.

This clone was detected a few times. The V call is TRBV27, the J call TRBJ2-2; possibly TRBD2 for D (7 bases). The CDR3 is made up of 17 amino acids. Trimming left V 11 bases short and J 1 base short, with 23 bases between. Per the germline V gene, CDR1 is MNHEY and CDR2 is SMNVEV (reference sequence). Here the CDR3 reads CASLRGLGEGNTGELFF. The CDR3 nucleotides are TGTGCCTCCCTTCGGGGGCTCGGGGAGGGGAACACCGGGGAGCTGTTTTTT.

CDR3 sequence reads: CASSSYRAAETQYF. CDR3 nucleotides: TGCGCCAGCAGCTCCTACAGGGCGGCGGAGACCCAGTACTTC. J is TRBJ2-5 and V is TRBV5-1; D might be TRBD1 (6 bases). The CDR3 loop spans 14 amino acids. Germline-derived CDR1 and CDR2 are SGHRS and YFSETQ. V was cut by 3 bases and J by 5 bases, with 14 bases left in between.

The chain uses TRBV18 and TRBJ2-1, with D possibly being TRBD1 (5 bases). Trimming pared 2 bases from V and 1 base from J, leaving 12 bases between. Germline loops: CDR1 KGHSH, CDR2 LQKENI. CDR3 length equals 16 residues. CDR3 DNA: TGTGCCAGCTCACCATCCAGACAGCGATCCTACAATGAGCAGTTCTTC. Encoded protein: CASSPSRQRSYNEQFF.

This sequence joins TRBV11-1 and TRBJ1-5, with D possibly matching TRBD1 (5 bases). Germline CDR1 SGHAT, CDR2 FQDESV (reference sequence). The V end lost 5 bases, the J end lost 1 base, and 12 bases lay between the germline ends. The CDR3 sequence is 15 residues long. The CDR3 DNA reads as TGTGCCAGCAGCCAGGGCGGAGGGAGCAATCAGCCCCAGCATTTT. It encodes CASSQGGGSNQPQHF.

This chain uses TRBV7-6 with TRBJ1-6; 7 nucleotides align to TRBD1. CDR3 length: 13 amino acids. Per the germline V gene, CDR1 is SGHVS and CDR2 is FNYEAQ. V shed 8 bases, J shed 5 bases, and the junction held 3 bases outside the gene matches. This chain's CDR3 is CASGDRDNSPLHF. In nucleotides, the CDR3 is TGTGCCAGCGGCGACAGGGATAATTCACCCCTCCACTTT. The complete variable domain, with remaining parts taken from reference TRBV7-6 and TRBJ1-6, reads GAGVSQSPRYKVTKRGQDVALRCDPISGHVSLYWYRQALGQGPEFLTYFNYEAQQDKSGLPNDRFSAERPEGSISTLTIQRTEQRDSAMYRCASGDRDNSPLHFGNGTRLTVT.

V gene TRBV30 combines with J gene TRBJ2-7, with 11 bases lining up with TRBD1. The germline V gene has CDR1 GTSNPN and CDR2 SVGIG (reference sequence). The CDR3 runs to 15 residues. With 0 bases clipped from V and 5 bases from J, the junction kept 6 bases outside the gene matches. The CDR3 loop is CAWSVRTGGFHEQYF. The DNA of the CDR3 is TGTGCCTGGAGTGTACGGACAGGGGGCTTCCACGAGCAGTACTTC.